Listed here are 11 T cell receptor beta chains from one sample, sequenced in a study of shared clonotypes between healthy human individuals. Repertoires were generated with immunoSEQ multiplex PCR, while TCRdb's copy carries only in-frame clones and drops some. The sample lists 2,100,000 or so clones, approximately 94% seen once, with less than 0.15% in the top ten. Sequenced material: naive CD4+ T cells sorted from blood. Subset indicated: CD45RA+ positively selected. These TCRs come from a young man in good health.

The chain uses TRBV28 and TRBJ1-1; D unclear. With 6 bases removed from V and 4 bases from J, the gap between germline ends came to 15 bases. This CDR3 has 14 residues. From germline, CDR1 is MDHEN and CDR2 SYDVKM. The CDR3 is CASRLLGGGTEAFF. The CDR3 DNA reads as TGTGCCAGCAGGCTACTCGGAGGAGGCACTGAAGCTTTCTTT.

The rearrangement uses TRBV7-9 and TRBJ1-2; tentatively, D is TRBD1 (6 bases). The germline V and J ends were trimmed by 0 bases and 6 bases, with 20 bases remaining between them. Germline CDR1 reads SEHNR; CDR2 reads FQNEAQ (reference sequence). The CDR3 runs 17 residues. The CDR3 region is CASSLATQGKGADGYTF. CDR3 DNA sequence: TGTGCCAGCAGCTTAGCGACTCAGGGGAAAGGAGCTGATGGCTACACCTTC. The full variable domain, completed using reference TRBV7-9 and TRBJ1-2, is DTGVSQNPRHKITKRGQNVTFRCDPISEHNRLYWYRQTLGQGPEFLTYFQNEAQLEKSRLLSDRFSAERPKGSFSTLEIQRTEQGDSAMYLCASSLATQGKGADGYTFGSGTRLTVV.

This clone was observed once. The genes are TRBV7-6 and TRBJ1-1; maybe TRBD1 (5 bases). V shed 5 bases and J shed 4 bases, with 11 bases lying between them. The CDR3 contains 13 residues. Germline V gene sequence: CDR1 SGHVS, CDR2 FNYEAQ. CDR3 bases: TGTGCCAGCAGCCCCACGGGGGGCACTGAAGCTTTCTTT. Encoded protein: CASSPTGGTEAFF.

This chain links TRBV30 with TRBJ1-2, with 7 positions matching TRBD1. V lost 0 bases to trimming and J lost 8 bases; unmatched junction nucleotides: 9. The CDR3 covers 14 residues. CDR1 GTSNPN and CDR2 SVGIG come from the germline V gene (reference sequence). CDR3 coding DNA: TGTGCCTGGAGTGTACAGGGGCCCCTGAGCGGCTACACCTTC. Translated, it gives CAWSVQGPLSGYTF.

The J gene is TRBJ2-1, the V gene TRBV12-2. TRBV12-2 represents a pseudogene. The CDR3 is 11 amino acids. This CDR3 is CAVPSYNEQFF. The CDR3 DNA reads TGTGCGGTTCCCTCCTACAATGAGCAGTTCTTC.

The V and J genes are TRBV19 and TRBJ1-1; D might be TRBD1 (6 bases). V gave up 6 bases and J gave up 3 bases, with 11 bases separating them. This CDR3 is built from 13 residues. CDR1 and CDR2 (germline): LNHDA, SQIVND (reference sequence). The CDR3 region is CASSQGRYTEAFF. The CDR3 DNA reads as TGTGCCAGTAGCCAGGGGAGGTACACTGAAGCTTTCTTT.

The rearrangement uses TRBV30 and TRBJ1-3, with D tentatively TRBD1 (6 bases). The germline V gene has CDR1 GTSNPN and CDR2 SVGIG (reference sequence). The ends were cut back, 0 bases at V and 2 bases at J, with 29 bases in the middle. The CDR3 runs 21 residues. CDR3 coding DNA: TGTGCCTGGAGTGTAGTTTATGGGGAGGGCCCGACAGGATTTGCTGGAAACACCATATATTTT. It translates to CAWSVVYGEGPTGFAGNTIYF.

A few counts support this clone. Different DNA sequences within this sample yield the same CDR3. The chain has TRBV18 and TRBJ1-2; weak D call: TRBD1 (6 bases). The ends were cut back, 3 bases at V and 4 bases at J, with 9 bases in the middle. The CDR3 has 13 amino acids. CDR1 is KGHSH and CDR2 is LQKENI in the germline V gene. The CDR3 bases are TGTGCCAGCTCACCGGGGGCAGGCTATGGCTACACCTTC. As protein: CASSPGAGYGYTF.

The chain joins TRBV10-3 to TRBJ2-5, with 8 positions matching TRBD1. Germline CDR1 and CDR2: ENHRY and SYGVKD. J was trimmed by 2 bases and V by 4 bases; bases with no gene match: 9. The CDR3 totals 16 residues. The CDR3 loop reads CAISGTGTGQQETQYF. CDR3 nucleotide sequence: TGTGCCATCAGTGGTACCGGGACAGGACAGCAAGAGACCCAGTACTTC.

The chain has TRBV7-2 and TRBJ1-2, with 11 bases fitting TRBD1. Trimming removed 6 bases from V and 8 bases from J; junction bases left unmatched: 14. Looked up from germline, CDR1 is SGHTA and CDR2 is FQGNSA. The CDR3 is 16 residues long. CDR3 sequence reads: CASSPPPGQGAGGYTF. DNA for the CDR3: TGTGCCAGCAGTCCCCCCCCTGGACAGGGGGCCGGGGGCTACACCTTC.

This clone was recorded only once. The chain recombines TRBV19 with TRBJ1-1; weak D call: TRBD1 (6 bases). The CDR3 runs 13 residues. V was pared by 8 bases and J by 0 bases, with 10 bases between. In germline, CDR1 is LNHDA, CDR2 SQIVND (reference sequence). The CDR3 protein is CASAGALNTEAFF. In nucleotides, the CDR3 is TGTGCCAGTGCGGGGGCTTTGAACACTGAAGCTTTCTTT.